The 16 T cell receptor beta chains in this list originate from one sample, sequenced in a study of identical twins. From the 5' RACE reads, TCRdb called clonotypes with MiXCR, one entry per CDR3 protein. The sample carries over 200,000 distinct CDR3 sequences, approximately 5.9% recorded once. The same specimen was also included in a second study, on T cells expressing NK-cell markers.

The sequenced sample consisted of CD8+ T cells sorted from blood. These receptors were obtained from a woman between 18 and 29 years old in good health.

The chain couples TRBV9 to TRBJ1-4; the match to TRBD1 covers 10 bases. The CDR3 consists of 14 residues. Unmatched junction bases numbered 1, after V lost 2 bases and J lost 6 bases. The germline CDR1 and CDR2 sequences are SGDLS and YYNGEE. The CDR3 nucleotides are TGTGCCAGCAGCGTGGGGACAGGGGATGAAAAACTGTTTTTT. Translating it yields CASSVGTGDEKLFF.

The CDR3: CATSRDRGGDEQYF. The CDR3 bases are TGTGCCACCAGCAGAGATCGAGGCGGGGACGAGCAGTACTTC. The rearrangement links TRBV15 to TRBJ2-7; the D gene is possibly TRBD2 (6 bases). V was trimmed by 0 bases and J by 5 bases, leaving 11 bases between them. The CDR3 totals 14 residues. Germline assignment: CDR1 LNHNV and CDR2 YYDKDF (reference sequence). The full variable domain, rest sourced from reference TRBV15 and TRBJ2-7, is DAMVIQNPRYQVTQFGKPVTLSCSQTLNHNVMYWYQQKSSQAPKLLFHYYDKDFNNEADTPDNFQSRRPNTSFCFLDIRSPGLGDTAMYLCATSRDRGGDEQYFGPGTRLTVT.

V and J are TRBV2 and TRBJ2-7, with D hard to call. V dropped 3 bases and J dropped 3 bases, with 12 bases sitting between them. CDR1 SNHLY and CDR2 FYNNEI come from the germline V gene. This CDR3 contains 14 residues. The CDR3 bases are TGTGCCAGCAGTGATGAGACGTACAACTACGAGCAGTACTTC. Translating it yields CASSDETYNYEQYF.

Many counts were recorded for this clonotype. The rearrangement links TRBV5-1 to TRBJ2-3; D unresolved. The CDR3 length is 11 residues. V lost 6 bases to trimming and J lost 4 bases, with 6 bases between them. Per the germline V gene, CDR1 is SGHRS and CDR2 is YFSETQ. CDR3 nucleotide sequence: TGCGCCAGCAAAGTAGCAGATACGCAGTATTTT. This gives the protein CASKVADTQYF.

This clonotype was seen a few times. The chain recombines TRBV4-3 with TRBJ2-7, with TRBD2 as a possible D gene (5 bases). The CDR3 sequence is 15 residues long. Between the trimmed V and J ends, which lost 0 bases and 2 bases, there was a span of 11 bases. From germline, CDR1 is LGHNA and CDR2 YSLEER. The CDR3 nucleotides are TGCGCCAGCAGCCAAGATGGAGGCCACACCTACGAGCAGTACTTC. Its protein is CASSQDGGHTYEQYF.

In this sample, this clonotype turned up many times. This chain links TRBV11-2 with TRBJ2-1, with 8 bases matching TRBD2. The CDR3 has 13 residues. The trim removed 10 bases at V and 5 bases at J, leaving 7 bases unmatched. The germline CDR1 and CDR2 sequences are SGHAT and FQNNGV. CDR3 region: CATRGGGDNEQFF. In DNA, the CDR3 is TGTGCCACCCGGGGGGGCGGGGACAATGAGCAGTTCTTC.

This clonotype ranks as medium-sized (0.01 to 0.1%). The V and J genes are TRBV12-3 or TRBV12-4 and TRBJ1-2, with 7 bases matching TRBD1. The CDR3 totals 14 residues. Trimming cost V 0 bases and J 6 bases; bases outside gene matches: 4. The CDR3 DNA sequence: TGTGCCAGCAGTTTAGCTGGGACAGACAATGGCTACACCTTC. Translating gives CASSLAGTDNGYTF.

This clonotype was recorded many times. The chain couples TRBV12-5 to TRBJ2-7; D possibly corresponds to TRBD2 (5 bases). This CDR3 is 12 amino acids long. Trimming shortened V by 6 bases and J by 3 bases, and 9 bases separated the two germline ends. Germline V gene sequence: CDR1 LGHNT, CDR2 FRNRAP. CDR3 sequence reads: CASGGEGYEQYF. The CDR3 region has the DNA TGTGCTAGTGGGGGAGAGGGCTACGAGCAGTACTTC. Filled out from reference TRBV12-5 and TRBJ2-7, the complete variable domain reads DARVTQTPRHKVTEMGQEVTMRCQPILGHNTVFWYRQTMMQGLELLAYFRNRAPLDDSGMPKDRFSAEMPDATLATLKIQPSEPRDSAVYFCASGGEGYEQYFGPGTRLTVT.

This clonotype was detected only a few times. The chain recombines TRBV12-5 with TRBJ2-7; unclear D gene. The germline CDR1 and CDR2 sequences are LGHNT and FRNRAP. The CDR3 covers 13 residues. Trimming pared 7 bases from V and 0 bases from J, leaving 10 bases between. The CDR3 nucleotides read TGTGCTAGTGCCGTGAGTAACTCCTACGAGCAGTACTTC. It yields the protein CASAVSNSYEQYF.

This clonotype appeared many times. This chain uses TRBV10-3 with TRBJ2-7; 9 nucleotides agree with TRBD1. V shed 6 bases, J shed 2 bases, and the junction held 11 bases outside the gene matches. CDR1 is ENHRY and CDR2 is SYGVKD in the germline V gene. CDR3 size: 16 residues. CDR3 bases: TGTGCCATCAGCCATCCCGGGACAGGGCTTACCTACGAGCAGTACTTC. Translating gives CAISHPGTGLTYEQYF.

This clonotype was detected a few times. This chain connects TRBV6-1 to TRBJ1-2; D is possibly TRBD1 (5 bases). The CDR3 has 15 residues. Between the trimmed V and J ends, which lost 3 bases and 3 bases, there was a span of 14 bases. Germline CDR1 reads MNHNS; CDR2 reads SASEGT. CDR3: CASSEIVGGDYGYTF. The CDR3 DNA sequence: TGTGCCAGCAGTGAGATTGTGGGGGGGGACTATGGCTACACCTTC.

CDR3 DNA: TGCAGCGTTACGAAAGGACAGGGCCAGCAGCAGTACTTC. Translated: CSVTKGQGQQQYF. The V and J genes are TRBV29-1 and TRBJ2-7; 8 bases are shared with TRBD1. After removal of 5 bases from V and 8 bases from J, the junction contained 11 bases not matched to a gene. Germline assignment: CDR1 SQVTM and CDR2 ANQGSEA. This CDR3 region has 13 residues.

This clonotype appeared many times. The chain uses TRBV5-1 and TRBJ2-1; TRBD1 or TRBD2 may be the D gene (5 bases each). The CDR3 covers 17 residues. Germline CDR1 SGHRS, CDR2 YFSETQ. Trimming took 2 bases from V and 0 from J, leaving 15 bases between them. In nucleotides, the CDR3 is TGCGCCAGCAGCTTTACAGGACGGCGGGCCTCCTACAATGAGCAGTTCTTC. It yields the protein CASSFTGRRASYNEQFF.

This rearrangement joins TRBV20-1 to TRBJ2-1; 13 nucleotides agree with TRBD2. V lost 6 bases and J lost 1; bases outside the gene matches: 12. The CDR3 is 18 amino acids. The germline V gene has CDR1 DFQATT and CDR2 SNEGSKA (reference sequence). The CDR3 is CSAEGLAGRTRSYNEQFF. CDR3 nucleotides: TGCAGTGCCGAGGGACTAGCGGGAAGGACGAGGTCCTACAATGAGCAGTTCTTC.

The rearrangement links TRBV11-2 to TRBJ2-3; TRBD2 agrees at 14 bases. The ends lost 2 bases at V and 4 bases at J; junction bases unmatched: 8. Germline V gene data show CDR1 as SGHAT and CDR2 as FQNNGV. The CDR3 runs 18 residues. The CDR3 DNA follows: TGTGCCAGCAGCTTAAGAACCGGGACTAGCGGGGGACCAGATACGCAGTATTTT. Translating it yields CASSLRTGTSGGPDTQYF.

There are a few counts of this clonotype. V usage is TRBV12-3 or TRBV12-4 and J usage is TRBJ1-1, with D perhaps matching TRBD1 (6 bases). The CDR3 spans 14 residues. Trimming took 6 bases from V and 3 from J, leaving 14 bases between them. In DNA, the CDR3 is TGTGCCAGCAGCGGGGGGCCACCCCACACTGAAGCTTTCTTT. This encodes CASSGGPPHTEAFF.